The rows below give T cell receptor beta chains drawn from one sample of a study of blood T cell repertoires in COVID-19. TCRdb's table, derived via immunoSEQ multiplex PCR, lists solely in-frame clones and lacks some. The sample lists fewer than 250,000 clones, 88% occurring once. Material: peripheral blood. These receptors all come from a man aged 35-49 years with acute or convalescent COVID-19. Both conserved end residues are part of each CDR3. Fields, in order: J gene, D gene, V gene, clone size, CDR3 DNA, CDR3 protein. D genes are given only for firm matches. Size is stated for part of the rows, as once, few or many counts, or as a class when the clone is expanded.

TRBJ1-1	TRBD1	TRBV6-1	NA	TGTGCCAGCAGTGAAGCGCGCGCAGGGGGGATGAACACTGAAGCTTTCTTT	CASSEARAGGMNTEAFF
TRBJ1-2	NA	TRBV7-8	NA	TGTGCCAGCAGCTTAAATCCGGATCCCCGGCGGGGCTACACCTTC	CASSLNPDPRRGYTF
TRBJ1-3	NA	TRBV5-1	once	TGCGCCAGCAGCCCCCCAGCGGCTGGAAACACCATATATTTT	CASSPPAAGNTIYF
TRBJ1-5	TRBD1	TRBV28	NA	TGTGCCAGCAGTCACAGGGGTAGCAATCAGCCCCAGCATTTT	CASSHRGSNQPQHF
TRBJ1-1	TRBD1	TRBV27	NA	TGTGCCAGCAGTTTCAGGATCGGACAGGGGGCCTTGAACACTGAAGCTTTCTTT	CASSFRIGQGALNTEAFF
TRBJ2-7	TRBD2	TRBV11-1	NA	TGTGCCAGCAGCTTAGGGCCTGGGGGGGCCTACGAGCAGTACTTC	CASSLGPGGAYEQYF
TRBJ1-1	NA	TRBV10-3	NA	TGTGCCATCAGTCAGACTAACACTGAAGCTTTCTTT	CAISQTNTEAFF
TRBJ2-5	NA	TRBV4-1	NA	TGCGCCAGCAGCCACTGGGACTTTCAAGAGACCCAGTACTTC	CASSHWDFQETQYF
TRBJ2-5	NA	TRBV7-9	NA	TGTGCCAGCAGCTTAGGGAACCCGGGGGAGACCCAGTACTTC	CASSLGNPGETQYF
TRBJ1-1	TRBD1	TRBV27	once	TGTGCCAGCAGTTGGACAGGCGGTGGCACTGAAGCTTTCTTT	CASSWTGGGTEAFF
TRBJ2-4	NA	TRBV29-1	NA	TGCAGCGTTGTCCTTCGGACAGGAGGGAAGTACTTC	CSVVLRTGGKYF
TRBJ1-2	TRBD1	TRBV30	NA	TGTGCCTCAATCACCGGACAGGCTGGCTACACCTTC	CASITGQAGYTF
TRBJ1-3	TRBD1	TRBV28	NA	TGTGCCAGCGGGACAGGGTCGCGAGGAAACACCATATATTTT	CASGTGSRGNTIYF
TRBJ1-3	NA	TRBV3-1/TRBV3-2	NA	TGTGCCAGCAGCCAAGCGGGGGACACCATATATTTT	CASSQAGDTIYF
TRBJ2-7	TRBD1	TRBV10-3	NA	TGTGCCATCAGTGGTAGGACGGGACAGGGGAGCGAGCAGTACTTC	CAISGRTGQGSEQYF
TRBJ1-4	NA	TRBV10-3	NA	TGTGCCATCAGGGGCGGGAAGGAGGAAAAACTGTTTTTT	CAIRGGKEEKLFF